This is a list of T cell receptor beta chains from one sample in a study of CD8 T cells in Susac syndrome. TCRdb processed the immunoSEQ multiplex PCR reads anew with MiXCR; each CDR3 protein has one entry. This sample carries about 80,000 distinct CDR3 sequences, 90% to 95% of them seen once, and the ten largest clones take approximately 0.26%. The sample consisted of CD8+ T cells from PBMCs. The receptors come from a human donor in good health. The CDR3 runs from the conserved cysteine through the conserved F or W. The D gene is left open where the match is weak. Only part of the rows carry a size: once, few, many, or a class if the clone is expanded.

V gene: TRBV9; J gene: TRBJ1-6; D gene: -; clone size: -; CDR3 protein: CASSVGAGRLHF; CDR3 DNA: TGTGCCAGCAGCGTAGGCGCCGGCCGCCTCCACTTT
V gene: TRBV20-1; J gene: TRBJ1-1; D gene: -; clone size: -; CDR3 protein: CSARETGNTEAFF; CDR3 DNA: TGCAGTGCTAGAGAGACAGGGAACACTGAAGCTTTCTTT
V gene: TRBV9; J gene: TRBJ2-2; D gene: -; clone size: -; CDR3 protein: CASSAFTGSGELFF; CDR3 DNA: TGTGCCAGCAGCGCCTTTACTGGTTCCGGGGAGCTGTTTTTT
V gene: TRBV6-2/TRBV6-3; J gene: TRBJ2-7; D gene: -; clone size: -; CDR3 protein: CASSYGPVTYEQYF; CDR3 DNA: TGTGCCAGCAGTTACGGGCCAGTTACCTACGAGCAGTACTTC
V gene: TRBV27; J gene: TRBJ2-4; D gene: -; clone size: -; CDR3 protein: CASSLSGPKNIQYF; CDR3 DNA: TGTGCCAGCAGTTTGTCGGGTCCCAAAAACATTCAGTACTTC
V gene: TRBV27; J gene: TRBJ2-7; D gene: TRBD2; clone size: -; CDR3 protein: CASSLLGGRSTYEQYF; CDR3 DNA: TGTGCCAGCAGTTTATTGGGGGGGAGATCTACCTACGAGCAGTACTTC
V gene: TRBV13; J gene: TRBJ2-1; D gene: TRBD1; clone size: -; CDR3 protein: CASSPKGGTGGHEQFF; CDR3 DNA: TGTGCCAGCAGCCCTAAGGGCGGGACAGGGGGCCATGAGCAGTTCTTC
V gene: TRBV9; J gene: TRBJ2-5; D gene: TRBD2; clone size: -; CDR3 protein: CASSVANSGVETQYF; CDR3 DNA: TGTGCCAGCAGCGTAGCTAATAGCGGGGTCGAGACCCAGTACTTC
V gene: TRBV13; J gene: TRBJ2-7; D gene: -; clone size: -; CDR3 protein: CASSLGQGLYEQYF; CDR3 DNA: TGTGCCAGCAGCTTAGGGCAGGGTCTCTACGAGCAGTACTTC
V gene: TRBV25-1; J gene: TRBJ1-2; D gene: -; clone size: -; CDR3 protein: CASSDTAYTF; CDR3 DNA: TGTGCCAGCAGTGATACGGCCTACACCTTC
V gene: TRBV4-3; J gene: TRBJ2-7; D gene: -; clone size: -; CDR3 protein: CASSQDRGTVGLEQYF; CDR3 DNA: TGCGCCAGCAGCCAAGATCGAGGGACAGTGGGACTCGAGCAGTACTTC
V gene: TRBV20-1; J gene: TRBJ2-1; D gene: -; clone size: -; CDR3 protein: CSAREPGSYNEQFF; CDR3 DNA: TGCAGTGCTAGGGAACCGGGCTCCTACAATGAGCAGTTCTTC
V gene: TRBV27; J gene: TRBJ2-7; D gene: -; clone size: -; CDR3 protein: CASNYPFDEQYF; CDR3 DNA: TGTGCCAGCAACTACCCTTTTGACGAGCAGTACTTC
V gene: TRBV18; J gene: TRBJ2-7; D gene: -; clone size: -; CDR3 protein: CASSPPEDYEQYF; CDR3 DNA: TGTGCCAGCTCACCACCGGAAGACTACGAGCAGTACTTC
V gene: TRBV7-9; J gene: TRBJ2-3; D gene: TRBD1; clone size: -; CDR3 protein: CASSFVVSTGTGDADTQYF; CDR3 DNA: TGTGCCAGCAGCTTCGTCGTGTCCACCGGGACAGGGGATGCAGATACGCAGTATTTT
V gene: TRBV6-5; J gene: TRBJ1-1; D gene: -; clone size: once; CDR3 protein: CASSINTRGTEAFF; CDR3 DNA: TGTGCCAGCAGCATTAATACACGGGGGACTGAAGCTTTCTTT
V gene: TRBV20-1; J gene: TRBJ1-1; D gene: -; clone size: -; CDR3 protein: CSAGHLGPGGTEAFF; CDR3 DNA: TGCAGTGCTGGACACTTAGGCCCCGGAGGCACTGAAGCTTTCTTT
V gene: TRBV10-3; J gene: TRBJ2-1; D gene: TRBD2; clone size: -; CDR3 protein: CAISESGLAGDNEQFF; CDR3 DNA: TGTGCCATCAGTGAGTCGGGTCTAGCGGGGGACAATGAGCAGTTCTTC
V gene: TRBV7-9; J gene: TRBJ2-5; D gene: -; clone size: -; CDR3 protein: CASSRTGFRQETQYF; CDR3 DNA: TGTGCCAGCAGCCGAACAGGGTTTAGGCAAGAGACCCAGTACTTC
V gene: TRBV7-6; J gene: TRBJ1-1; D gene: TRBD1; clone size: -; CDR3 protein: CASSTRQGEAFF; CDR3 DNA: TGTGCCAGCAGCACCCGACAGGGCGAAGCTTTCTTT
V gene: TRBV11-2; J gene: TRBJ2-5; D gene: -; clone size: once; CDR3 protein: CATQLWGGPQETQYF; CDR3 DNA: TGTGCCACCCAGCTTTGGGGGGGCCCCCAAGAGACCCAGTACTTC
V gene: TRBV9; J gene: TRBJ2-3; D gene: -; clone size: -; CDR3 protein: CASSVATDTQYF; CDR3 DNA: TGTGCCAGCAGCGTAGCAACGGATACGCAGTATTTT
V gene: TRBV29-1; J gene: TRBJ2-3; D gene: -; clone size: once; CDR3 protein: CSVGFGGASTDTQYF; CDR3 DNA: TGCAGCGTTGGATTCGGGGGAGCTAGCACAGATACGCAGTATTTT
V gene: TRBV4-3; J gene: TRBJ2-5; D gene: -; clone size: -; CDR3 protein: CASSQDGAVQETQYF; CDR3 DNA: TGCGCCAGCAGCCAAGATGGGGCAGTCCAAGAGACCCAGTACTTC
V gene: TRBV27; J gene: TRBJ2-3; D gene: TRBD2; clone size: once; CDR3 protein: CASRRTSGSRTDTQYF; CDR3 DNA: TGTGCCAGCAGACGGACTAGCGGGAGTCGCACAGATACGCAGTATTTT
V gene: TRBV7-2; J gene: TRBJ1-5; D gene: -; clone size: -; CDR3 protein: CASSLVEYSNQPQHF; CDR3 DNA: TGTGCCAGCAGCTTAGTAGAGTATAGCAATCAGCCCCAGCATTTT
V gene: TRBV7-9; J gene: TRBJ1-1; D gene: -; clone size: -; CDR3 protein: CAATGGTGEAFF; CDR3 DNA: TGTGCCGCGACCGGGGGCACCGGTGAAGCTTTCTTT
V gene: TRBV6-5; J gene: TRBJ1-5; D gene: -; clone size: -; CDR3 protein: CASSSGSNQPQHF; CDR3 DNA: TGTGCCAGCAGTTCAGGGAGCAATCAGCCCCAGCATTTT
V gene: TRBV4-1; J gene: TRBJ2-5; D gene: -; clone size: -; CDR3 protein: CASSQDRAQQETQYF; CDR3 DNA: TGCGCCAGCAGCCAAGACAGGGCGCAACAAGAGACCCAGTACTTC
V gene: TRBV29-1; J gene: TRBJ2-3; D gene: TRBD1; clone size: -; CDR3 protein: CSATTGSADTQYF; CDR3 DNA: TGCAGCGCTACGACAGGGTCTGCAGATACGCAGTATTTT
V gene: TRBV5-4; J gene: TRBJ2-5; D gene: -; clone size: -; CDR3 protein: CASSLGRGKQETQYF; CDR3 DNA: TGTGCCAGCAGCTTAGGTCGGGGGAAGCAAGAGACCCAGTACTTC
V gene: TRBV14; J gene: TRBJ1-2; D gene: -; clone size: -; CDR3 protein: CASSQPGPTYGYTF; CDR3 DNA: TGTGCCAGCAGCCAACCGGGACCGACTTATGGCTACACCTTC
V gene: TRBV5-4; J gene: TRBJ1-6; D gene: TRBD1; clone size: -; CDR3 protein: CASSEPGQGNSPLHF; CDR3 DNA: TGTGCCAGCAGCGAACCGGGACAGGGGAATTCACCCCTCCACTTT
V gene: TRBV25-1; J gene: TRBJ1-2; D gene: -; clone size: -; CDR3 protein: CATEDGDYGYTF; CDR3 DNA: TGTGCCACCGAGGACGGTGACTATGGCTACACCTTC
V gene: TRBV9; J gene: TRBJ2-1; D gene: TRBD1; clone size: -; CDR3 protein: CASSEGQGPYNEQFF; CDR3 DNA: TGTGCCAGCAGCGAAGGACAGGGTCCCTACAATGAGCAGTTCTTC
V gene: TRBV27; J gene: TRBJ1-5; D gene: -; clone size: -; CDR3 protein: CASRDLQGYQPQHF; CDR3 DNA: TGTGCCAGCAGGGACCTCCAGGGTTATCAGCCCCAGCATTTT
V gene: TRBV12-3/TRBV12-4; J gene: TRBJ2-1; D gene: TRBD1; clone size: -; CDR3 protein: CASSFPGTGPYNEQFF; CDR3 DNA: TGTGCCAGCAGTTTTCCCGGGACAGGGCCTTACAATGAGCAGTTCTTC
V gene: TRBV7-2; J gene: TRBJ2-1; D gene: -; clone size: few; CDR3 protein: CASSLGQNEQFF; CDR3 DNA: TGTGCCAGCAGCTTAGGACAGAATGAGCAGTTCTTC
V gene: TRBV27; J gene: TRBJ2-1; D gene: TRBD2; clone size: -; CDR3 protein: CASSLLAGSNEQFF; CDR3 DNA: TGTGCCAGCAGTTTACTAGCGGGATCGAATGAGCAGTTCTTC
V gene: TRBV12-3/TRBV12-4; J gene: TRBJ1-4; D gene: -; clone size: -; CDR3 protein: CASSLREKLFF; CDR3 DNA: TGTGCCAGCAGTTTAAGGGAAAAACTGTTTTTT
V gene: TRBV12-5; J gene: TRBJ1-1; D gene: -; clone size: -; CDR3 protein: CASGFGGKDTEAFF; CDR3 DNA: TGTGCTAGTGGTTTCGGGGGAAAGGACACTGAAGCTTTCTTT
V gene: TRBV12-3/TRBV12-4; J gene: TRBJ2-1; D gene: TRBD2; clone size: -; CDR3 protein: CASRRTSGGTYNEQFF; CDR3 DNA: TGTGCCAGCAGGCGGACTAGCGGGGGGACCTACAATGAGCAGTTCTTC
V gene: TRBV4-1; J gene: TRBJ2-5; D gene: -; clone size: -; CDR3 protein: CASSQYFDRLETQYF; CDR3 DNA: TGCGCCAGCAGCCAATACTTCGACAGGTTAGAGACCCAGTACTTC
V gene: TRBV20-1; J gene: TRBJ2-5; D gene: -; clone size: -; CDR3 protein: CSGWDQTKYETQYF; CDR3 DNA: TGCAGTGGCTGGGACCAAACTAAGTATGAGACCCAGTACTTC
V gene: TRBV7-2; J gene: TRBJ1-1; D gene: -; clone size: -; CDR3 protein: CASSRPLSAFF; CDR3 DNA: TGTGCCAGCAGCCGTCCCCTATCGGCTTTCTTT
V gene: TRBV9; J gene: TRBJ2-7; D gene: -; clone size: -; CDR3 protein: CASSVEGSPRYEQYF; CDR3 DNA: TGTGCCAGCAGCGTAGAAGGGTCCCCACGCTACGAGCAGTACTTC
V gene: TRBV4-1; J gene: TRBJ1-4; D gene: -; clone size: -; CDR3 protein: CASSQDRLGPTGEKLFF; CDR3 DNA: TGCGCCAGCAGCCAGGACCGACTCGGCCCTACAGGAGAAAAACTGTTTTTT
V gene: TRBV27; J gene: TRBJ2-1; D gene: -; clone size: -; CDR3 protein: CASSLSTRRYDEQFF; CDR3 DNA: TGTGCCAGCAGTTTATCGACCCGGAGGTACGATGAGCAGTTCTTC
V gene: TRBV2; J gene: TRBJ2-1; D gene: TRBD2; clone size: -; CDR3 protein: CASSKTSGRADSYNEQFF; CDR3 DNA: TGTGCCAGCAGTAAGACTAGCGGGAGGGCCGATTCCTACAATGAGCAGTTCTTC
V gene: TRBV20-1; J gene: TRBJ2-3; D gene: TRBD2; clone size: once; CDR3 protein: CSARFSGTLTDTQYF; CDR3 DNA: TGCAGTGCCCGATTTAGCGGGACCCTCACAGATACGCAGTATTTT
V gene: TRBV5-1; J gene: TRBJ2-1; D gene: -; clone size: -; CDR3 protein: CASSPGANYNEQFF; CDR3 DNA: TGCGCCAGCAGTCCGGGGGCTAACTACAATGAGCAGTTCTTC
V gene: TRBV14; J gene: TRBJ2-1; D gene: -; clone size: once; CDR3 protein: CASSQAGNFYNEQFF; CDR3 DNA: TGTGCCAGCAGCCAAGCGGGGAACTTCTACAATGAGCAGTTCTTC
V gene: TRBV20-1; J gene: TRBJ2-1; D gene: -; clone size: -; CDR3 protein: CSAREVGSQWSNEQFF; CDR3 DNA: TGCAGTGCTAGAGAAGTAGGAAGCCAGTGGTCCAATGAGCAGTTCTTC
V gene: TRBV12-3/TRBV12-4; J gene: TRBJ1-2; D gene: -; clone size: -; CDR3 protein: CASSYGQLHTF; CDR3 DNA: TGTGCCAGCAGTTATGGACAGCTTCACACCTTC
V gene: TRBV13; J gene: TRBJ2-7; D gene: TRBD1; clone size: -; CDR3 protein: CASSSGTGFSYEQYF; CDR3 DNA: TGTGCCAGCAGCTCCGGGACAGGGTTTTCCTACGAGCAGTACTTC